This T cell receptor beta chain was retrieved from a study of somatic mutations in cytotoxic T cells in rheumatoid arthritis. Whole-study context: Immediately following diagnosis and ahead of any treatment, patient blood (almost 31 ml EDTA) was drawn.

With V trimmed by 5 bases and J by 8 bases, 16 bases remained unmatched. The CDR3 is 17 amino acids. Germline-derived CDR1 and CDR2 are SGHVS and FQNEAQ. TCRdb's table, derived via immunoSEQ multiplex PCR, lists solely in-frame clones and lacks some. Of roughly 15,000 clones in the sample, 60% to 80% were seen once. Turning to this clone: Its antigen is not identified.

General study results and limits: Only rheumatoid arthritis patients, not healthy controls, showed CD8+ clonality increasing with age. Each of about an eighth of the roughly 60 patients had a largest CD8+ clone that made up more than 20% of CD8+ cells. Unknown were the antigen targets of the expanded CD8+ clones.

The TCR was taken from an adult with rheumatoid arthritis. The specimen was CD8+ T cells sorted from blood. The chain carries TRBV7-8 and TRBJ1-2, with TRBD1 matching over 11 bases. CDR3 sequence (DNA): TGTGCCAGCAGCCCCCCGGAGGGCGGACAGGGGGCTCTAGGCTACACCTTC. The encoded protein is CASSPPEGGQGALGYTF.